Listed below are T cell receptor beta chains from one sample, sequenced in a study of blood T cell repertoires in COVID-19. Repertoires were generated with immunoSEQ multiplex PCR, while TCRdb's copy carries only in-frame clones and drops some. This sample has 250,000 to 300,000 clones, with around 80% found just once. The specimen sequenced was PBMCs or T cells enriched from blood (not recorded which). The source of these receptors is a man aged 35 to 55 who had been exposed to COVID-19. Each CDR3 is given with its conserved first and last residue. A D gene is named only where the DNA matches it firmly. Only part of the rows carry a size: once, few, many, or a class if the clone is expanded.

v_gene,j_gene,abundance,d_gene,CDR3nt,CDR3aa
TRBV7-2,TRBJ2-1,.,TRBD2,TGTGCCAGCAGCTTTGGTAGCGGGAGATCCAATGAGCAGTTCTTC,CASSFGSGRSNEQFF
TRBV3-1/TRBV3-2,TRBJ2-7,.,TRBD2,TGTGCCAGCAGCCACCACGGACTAGCGGGAGTGCCCGAGCAGTACTTC,CASSHHGLAGVPEQYF
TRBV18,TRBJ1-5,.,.,TGTGCCAGCTCAGGAGGGAACAATCAGCCCCAGCATTTT,CASSGGNNQPQHF
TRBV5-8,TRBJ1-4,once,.,TGTGCCAGCAGCTTGGGGTCAGACAGTCCCCTTGAAAAACTGTTTTTT,CASSLGSDSPLEKLFF
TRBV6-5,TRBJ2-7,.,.,TGTGCCAGCAGAAGCGGCGGACTTGGCTACGAGCAGTACTTC,CASRSGGLGYEQYF
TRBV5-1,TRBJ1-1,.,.,TGCGCCAGCAGCTCGCAAACCAGGGGAACTGAAGCTTTCTTT,CASSSQTRGTEAFF
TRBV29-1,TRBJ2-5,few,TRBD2,TGCAGCGTTGAAGGCCTAGGGACTAGCGGGTTTGGGACCCAGTACTTC,CSVEGLGTSGFGTQYF
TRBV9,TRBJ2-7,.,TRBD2,TGTGCCAGCAGCGAACTAGCGTCGTCCTACGAGCAGTACTTC,CASSELASSYEQYF
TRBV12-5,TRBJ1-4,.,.,TGTGCTAGTGGTTCGTCTGTCGGGGTGAGACCTGAAAAACTGTTTTTT,CASGSSVGVRPEKLFF
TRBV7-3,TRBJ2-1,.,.,TGTGCCAGCAGCTTATTGGGACGCGGGACAGCGGGCTCCTACAATGAGCAGTTCTTC,CASSLLGRGTAGSYNEQFF
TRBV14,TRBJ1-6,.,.,TGTGCCAGCAGTAGACACCACGGCTCCTATAATTCACCCCTCCACTTT,CASSRHHGSYNSPLHF
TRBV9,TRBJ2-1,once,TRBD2,TGTGCCAGCAGCGTAGCCCAACTAGCGGGAGGGTTAAATGAGCAGTTCTTC,CASSVAQLAGGLNEQFF
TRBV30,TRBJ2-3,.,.,TGTGCCTGGTCCTATTCGGGCACAGATACGCAGTATTTT,CAWSYSGTDTQYF
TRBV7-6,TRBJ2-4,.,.,TGTGCCAGCAGCTTAGAAAGCTTAAACATTCAGTACTTC,CASSLESLNIQYF
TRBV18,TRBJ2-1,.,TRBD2,TGTGCCAGCTCACCTCCTAGCGGGAGGTACAATGAGCAGTTCTTC,CASSPPSGRYNEQFF
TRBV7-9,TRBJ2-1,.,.,TGTGCCAGCAGCTTCGAGACAGGTGGCAATGAGCAGTTCTTC,CASSFETGGNEQFF
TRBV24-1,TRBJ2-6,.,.,TGTGCCACCAGTGATTTCGTATCTGGGGCCAACGTCCTGACTTTC,CATSDFVSGANVLTF
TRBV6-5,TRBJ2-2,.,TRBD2,TGTGCCACGTCCTGGACTAGATCAAACACCGGGGAGCTGTTTTTT,CATSWTRSNTGELFF
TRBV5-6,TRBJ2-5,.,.,TGTGCCAGCACTCTAAGTGGGCTACAAGAGACCCAGTACTTC,CASTLSGLQETQYF
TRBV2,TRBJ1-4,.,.,TGTGCCAGCAGTGAAGTTTTGGCAACGGAAAAACTGTTTTTT,CASSEVLATEKLFF
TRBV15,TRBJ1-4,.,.,TGTGCCACCAGCGGTATAGTAAGAGAAAAACTGTTTTTT,CATSGIVREKLFF
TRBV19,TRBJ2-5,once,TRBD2,TGTGCCAGTAGTCTGGGACTAGCGGGCGTAGAGACCCAGTACTTC,CASSLGLAGVETQYF
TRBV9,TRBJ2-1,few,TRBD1,TGTGCCAGCAGTTGGACAGGGGAGGGTCATGAGCAGTTCTTC,CASSWTGEGHEQFF
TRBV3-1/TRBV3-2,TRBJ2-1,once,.,TGTGCCAGCAGCCAAGGTCGCGGCTACAATGAGCAGTTCTTC,CASSQGRGYNEQFF
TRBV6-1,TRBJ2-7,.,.,TGTGCCAGCAGTGAAGTAGCGTCTCTTACCTACGAGCAGTACTTC,CASSEVASLTYEQYF
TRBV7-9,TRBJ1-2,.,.,TGTGCCAGCAGCCCGCCGACACTCGGCTATGGCTACACCTTC,CASSPPTLGYGYTF
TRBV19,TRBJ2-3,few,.,TGTGCCAGTACCGTCGGTCCGAGGAAGGACACAGATACGCAGTATTTT,CASTVGPRKDTDTQYF
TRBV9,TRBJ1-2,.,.,TGTGCCAGCAGCTCGGCGACGGCTAAGGAGGGCTACACCTTC,CASSSATAKEGYTF
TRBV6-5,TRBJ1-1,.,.,TGTGCCAGCAGAGCTGACATGAACACTGAAGCTTTCTTT,CASRADMNTEAFF
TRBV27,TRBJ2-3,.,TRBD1,TGTGCCAGCAGCTCTGAAACCGGGACAGGGGGCCGCACAGATACGCAGTATTTT,CASSSETGTGGRTDTQYF
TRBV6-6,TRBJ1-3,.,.,TGTGCCAGCAGGGAATGGGGGGAGCTAGTCCTATATTTT,CASREWGELVLYF
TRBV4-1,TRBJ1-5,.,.,TGCGCCAGCAGCCAAGTAGGCGGGGTTAGCAATCAGCCCCAGCATTTT,CASSQVGGVSNQPQHF
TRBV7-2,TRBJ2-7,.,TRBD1,TGTGCCAGCAGCGCTGAACCAGGGGGAAGACCCTACGAGCAGTACTTC,CASSAEPGGRPYEQYF
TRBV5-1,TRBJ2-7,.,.,TGCGCCAGCAGCTTTAGAGATCCCTACGAGCAGTACTTC,CASSFRDPYEQYF
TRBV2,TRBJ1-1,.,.,TGTGCCAGCAGTGAGGGCCCTGGGAACACTGAAGCTTTCTTT,CASSEGPGNTEAFF
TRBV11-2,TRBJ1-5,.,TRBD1,TGTGCCAGCAGCCCGAACAGGGGCGTAGGAAGCAATCAGCCCCAGCATTTT,CASSPNRGVGSNQPQHF
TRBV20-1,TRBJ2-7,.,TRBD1,TGCAGTGTTCTACAGGGGAACGAGCAGTACTTC,CSVLQGNEQYF
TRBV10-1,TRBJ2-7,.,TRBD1,TGCGCCAGCAGTTGGGGGACAGGGAAATACGAGCAGTACTTC,CASSWGTGKYEQYF
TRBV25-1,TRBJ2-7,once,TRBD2,TGTGCCAGCAGTGTCCTCGGGGGGGTGACGTACGAGCAGTACTTC,CASSVLGGVTYEQYF
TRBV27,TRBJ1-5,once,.,TGTGCCAGCAGGAATCTGATCGAAAGGGGAAATCAGCCCCAGCATTTT,CASRNLIERGNQPQHF
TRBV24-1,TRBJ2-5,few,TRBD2,TGTGCCACCAGTGATTTAGCGGGAGGGCCCATTGAGACCCAGTACTTC,CATSDLAGGPIETQYF
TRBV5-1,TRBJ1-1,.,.,TGCGCCAGCCGTCGCGGGGACGGGGGCACTGAAGCTTTCTTT,CASRRGDGGTEAFF
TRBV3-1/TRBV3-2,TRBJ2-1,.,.,TGTGCCAGCAGCCTGAGACCTCCGGGGGTACAGTTCTTC,CASSLRPPGVQFF
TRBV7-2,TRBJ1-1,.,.,TGTGCCAGCAGCCCCCTCCGTAACACTGAAGCTTTCTTT,CASSPLRNTEAFF
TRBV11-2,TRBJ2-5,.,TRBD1,TGTGCCAGCAGCCAACGACAGGGCGAAGAGACCCAGTACTTC,CASSQRQGEETQYF
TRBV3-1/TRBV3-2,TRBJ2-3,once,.,TGTGCCAGCAGCCATGCCAGGCTGGGAGATACGCAGTATTTT,CASSHARLGDTQYF
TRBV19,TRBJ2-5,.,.,TGTGCCAGTAACTCCGGACAGCAACAAGAGACCCAGTACTTC,CASNSGQQQETQYF
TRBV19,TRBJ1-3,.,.,TGTGCCAGTAGTATAGGGGGAGTCAGCGGAAACACCATATATTTT,CASSIGGVSGNTIYF
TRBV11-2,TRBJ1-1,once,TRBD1,TGTGCCAGCAGCCTCGTCCTACAGGGGGGTCCTGAAGCTTTCTTT,CASSLVLQGGPEAFF
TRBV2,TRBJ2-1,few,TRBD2,TGTGCCAGCACGGCGGGAGGGCCGGGCAATGAGCAGTTCTTC,CASTAGGPGNEQFF
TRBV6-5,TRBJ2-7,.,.,TGTGCCAGCAGCCCCGTAAGACAGTACGCCTACGAGCAGTACTTC,CASSPVRQYAYEQYF
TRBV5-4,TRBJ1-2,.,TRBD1,TGTGCCAGCAGCTGGGGACAGGGACTCATTGGCTACACCTTC,CASSWGQGLIGYTF